A single sample gave rise to the 9 T cell receptor beta chains below, sequenced in a study of OX40 agonist ivuxolimab in advanced cancers. Measured with immunoSEQ multiplex PCR; TCRdb has only the in-frame clones, and not every one. Of roughly 26,000 clones listed, 85% to 90% are singletons. The sample in question was CD4+ or CD8+ T cells sorted from blood, obtained in a trial of the OX40 agonist ivuxolimab. These receptor sequences come from an adult with an advanced solid tumor such as melanoma, head and neck, liver or kidney cancer.

This clone has only one observation. The V and J genes are TRBV9 and TRBJ2-6; tentatively, D is TRBD2 (5 bases). The CDR3 loop spans 14 amino acids. Trimming removed 5 bases from V and 2 bases from J, with 8 bases in between. The V gene's germline CDR1 is SGDLS and CDR2 YYNGEE. The CDR3 loop is CASRRETGANVLTF. As DNA, the CDR3 is TGTGCCAGCAGGAGGGAGACTGGGGCCAACGTCCTGACTTTC.

This chain uses TRBV2 with TRBJ1-5; TRBD1 might be the D (6 bases). Germline lookup yields CDR1 SNHLY and CDR2 FYNNEI. This CDR3 has 13 amino acids. Trimming shortened V by 6 bases and J by 4 bases, and 10 bases separated the two germline ends. DNA of the CDR3: TGTGCCAGCAGAACGACAGGAAATCAGCCCCAGCATTTT. It specifies CASRTTGNQPQHF.

The chain uses TRBV6-1 and TRBJ1-5; D may be TRBD1 (6 bases). Germline assignment: CDR1 MNHNS and CDR2 SASEGT. This CDR3 has 15 residues. Trimming stripped 0 bases from V and 6 bases from J, with 12 bases between. In DNA, the CDR3 is TGTGCCAGCAGTGAAGCGGGCAGGGGAGGTCAGCCCCAGCATTTT. This encodes CASSEAGRGGQPQHF.

This chain joins TRBV19 and TRBJ2-1; 13 bases match TRBD2. The CDR3 runs to 15 residues. From germline, CDR1 is LNHDA and CDR2 SQIVND (reference sequence). Losses at the gene ends were 3 bases for V and 9 bases for J; bases not matched to a gene: 5. In nucleotides, the CDR3 is TGTGCCAGTAGTATCGGGACTAGCGGGACTACTGAGCAGTTCTTC. Encoded protein: CASSIGTSGTTEQFF.

The rearrangement joins TRBV6-5 to TRBJ2-7; D is possibly TRBD1 (5 bases). Germline-derived CDR1 and CDR2 are MNHEY and SVGAGI. The ends were cut back, 0 bases at V and 0 bases at J, with 12 bases in the middle. The CDR3 extends over 16 amino acids. The CDR3 loop reads CASSYSSPDSSYEQYF. The CDR3 nucleotides are TGTGCCAGCAGTTACTCGTCACCAGACAGCTCCTACGAGCAGTACTTC.

The chain recombines TRBV9 with TRBJ2-3; D tentatively reads TRBD1 or TRBD2 (6 bases each). V lost 0 bases and J 5 bases, leaving 10 bases between the germline ends. CDR3 length: 14 residues. From germline, CDR1 is SGDLS and CDR2 YYNGEE. This CDR3 is CASSVGGALDTQYF. The CDR3 DNA is TGTGCCAGCAGCGTAGGGGGGGCCCTAGATACGCAGTATTTT.

The rearrangement uses TRBV4-1 and TRBJ1-4; D gene ambiguous. Germline-derived CDR1 and CDR2 are MGHRA and YSYEKL. The CDR3 totals 14 residues. Trimming took off 3 bases at V and 7 bases at J, with 12 bases between the two ends. CDR3 nucleotide sequence: TGCGCCAGCAGCCACAAGTTGACACTTGAAAAACTGTTTTTT. The encoded protein is CASSHKLTLEKLFF.

The chain employs TRBV7-3 and TRBJ2-3; the D is unclear. With 6 bases removed from V and 3 bases from J, the gap between germline ends came to 13 bases. CDR1 and CDR2 (germline): SGHTA, FQGTGA. The CDR3 consists of 14 residues. The CDR3 reads CASRGPRETDTQYF. The CDR3, as DNA: TGTGCCAGCAGGGGTCCGAGAGAGACAGATACGCAGTATTTT.

The rearrangement links TRBV2 to TRBJ2-1; unclear D gene. Trimming cost V 5 bases and J 1 base, with 6 bases left between them. CDR1 and CDR2 (germline): SNHLY, FYNNEI. The CDR3 spans 13 residues. CDR3 nucleotides: TGTGCCAGCAGTACCGAATCCTACAATGAGCAGTTCTTC. It yields the protein CASSTESYNEQFF. The whole variable domain, filled in from reference TRBV2 and TRBJ2-1, reads EPEVTQTPSHQVTQMGQEVILRCVPISNHLYFYWYRQILGQKVEFLVSFYNNEISEKSEIFDDQFSVERPDGSNFTLKIRSTKLEDSAMYFCASSTESYNEQFFGPGTRLTVL.